The next 30 T cell receptor beta chains were all read from a single sample in a study of regulatory T cells in long-lasting Graves disease. Combining iRepertoire HTBI primers with Arm-PCR of CDR3 regions, the authors built TCR beta libraries. TCRdb reprocessed the multiplex PCR reads via MiXCR and lists one record per CDR3 protein. The table shows under 250,000 distinct CDR3 sequences, with roughly 19% occurring only once. Time point given: newly diagnosed GD, antithyroid drugs for less than 3 months. Making the TCR library involved RNA that had been extracted from PBMCs. The same data also contributed to another study, on T cells in Graves' hyperthyroidism and ophthalmopathy.

Sequencing used peripheral blood mononuclear cells (PBMCs), obtained at new diagnosis, from a patient treated with antithyroid drugs. These receptors were collected from a woman between 25 and 40 years old with Graves disease.

This rearrangement joins TRBV4-1 to TRBJ2-3, with 9 bases aligning to TRBD2. Losses at the gene ends were 3 bases for V and 2 bases for J; bases not matched to a gene: 12. The length of the CDR3 is 18 residues. CDR1 is MGHRA, CDR2 YSYEKL, per germline. The CDR3 nucleotides read TGCGCCAGCAGCCATAGTAGCGGGAGAATCGGGGACACAGATACGCAGTATTTT. Translation: CASSHSSGRIGDTDTQYF.

The chain links TRBV9 to TRBJ2-1; 7 bases fit TRBD1. The CDR3 runs to 15 residues. Germline V lookup: CDR1 SGDLS, CDR2 YYNGEE. V gave up 0 bases and J gave up 5 bases; unmatched junction bases: 5. In DNA, the CDR3 is TGTGCCAGCAGCGTAGCGGGCAGGGGGAACAATGAGCAGTTCTTC. Its protein product is CASSVAGRGNNEQFF.

This chain connects TRBV5-4 to TRBJ2-3; TRBD2 aligns across 15 bases. CDR1 is SGHNT and CDR2 is YYREEE in the germline V gene (reference sequence). V lost 2 bases to trimming and J lost 4 bases; unmatched junction nucleotides: 2. CDR3 length: 16 residues. The CDR3, as DNA: TGTGCCAGCAGCTTCGGGACTAGCGGGAGGTCAGATACGCAGTATTTT. It yields the protein CASSFGTSGRSDTQYF.

This clonotype was seen at least ten times. V usage is TRBV19 and J usage is TRBJ2-1; the match to TRBD2 covers 11 bases. Germline CDR1 and CDR2: LNHDA and SQIVND (reference sequence). The CDR3 loop spans 15 amino acids. The V gene end was trimmed by 6 bases and the J gene end by 2 bases; junction bases not matched to a gene: 3. The CDR3 DNA sequence: TGTGCCAGTAGGGGACTAGCGGAGACCTACAATGAGCAGTTCTTC. Translation gives CASRGLAETYNEQFF.

This clonotype came up many times. V and J are TRBV18 and TRBJ1-4; D might be TRBD1 (6 bases). Per the germline V gene, CDR1 is KGHSH and CDR2 is LQKENI. Trimming stripped 4 bases from V and 3 bases from J, with 12 bases between. The CDR3 extends over 15 amino acids. CDR3 residues: CASSRSDRANEKLFF. The CDR3 coding sequence is TGTGCCAGCTCACGTTCGGACAGAGCTAATGAAAAACTGTTTTTT.

To note about this clonotype: Since a much larger clone is just one base distant, this may be a read error. The DNA of the CDR3 is TGTGCCAGCAGCAGCGAAGGGGGACATAATTCACTCCTCCACTTT. Protein: CASSSEGGHNSLLHF. The rearrangement uses TRBV28 and TRBJ1-6; D is possibly TRBD1 (6 bases). In germline, CDR1 is MDHEN, CDR2 SYDVKM. CDR3 length: 15 amino acids.

Many counts were recorded for this clonotype. The chain combines TRBV11-1 with TRBJ2-7; tentatively, D is TRBD2 (5 bases). V gave up 3 bases and J gave up 6 bases, with 9 bases separating them. CDR1 and CDR2 from the germline V gene are SGHAT and FQDESV (reference sequence). The CDR3 has 12 amino acids. CDR3 residues: CASSLRALEQYF. The CDR3 region has the DNA TGTGCCAGCAGCTTGCGGGCGCTCGAGCAGTACTTC.

V is TRBV2 and J is TRBJ2-7; the D is unclear. V shed 1 base and J shed 6 bases, with 4 bases lying between them. CDR3 length equals 11 residues. Per germline, CDR1 SNHLY and CDR2 FYNNEI. For the CDR3, the DNA is TGTGCCAGCAGTGAAGGGGCCGAGCAGTACTTC. This gives the protein CASSEGAEQYF. Together with reference TRBV2 and TRBJ2-7, the CDR3 gives the full variable domain: EPEVTQTPSHQVTQMGQEVILRCVPISNHLYFYWYRQILGQKVEFLVSFYNNEISEKSEIFDDQFSVERPDGSNFTLKIRSTKLEDSAMYFCASSEGAEQYFGPGTRLTVT.

This clonotype was found many times. V usage is TRBV28 and J usage is TRBJ2-7; D call uncertain. The CDR3 covers 11 residues. Germline loops: CDR1 MDHEN, CDR2 SYDVKM. The ends were cut back, 2 bases at V and 3 bases at J, with 2 bases in the middle. The CDR3 protein is CASSLHYEQYF. In nucleotides, the CDR3 is TGTGCCAGCAGTTTACACTACGAGCAGTACTTC.

Ten or more counts support this clonotype. The CDR3 region is CASSEARTGELFF. As DNA, the CDR3 is TGTGCCAGCAGTGAAGCAAGGACCGGGGAGCTGTTTTTT. The chain couples TRBV2 to TRBJ2-2, with D hard to call. V was cut by 0 bases and J by 5 bases, with 4 bases left in between. The germline CDR1 and CDR2 sequences are SNHLY and FYNNEI. The CDR3 totals 13 residues.

This clonotype appeared many times. The CDR3 DNA reads TGTGCCAGCAGCCCACCTCCTTTGCGAGGCGAGCAGTTCTTC. Protein sequence: CASSPPPLRGEQFF. The chain links TRBV7-2 to TRBJ2-1; D is uncertain. V was pared by 5 bases and J by 10 bases, with 18 bases between. CDR3 length: 14 residues. CDR1 is SGHTA, CDR2 FQGNSA, per germline.

The chain has TRBV28 and TRBJ1-3; D uncertain. CDR1 and CDR2 from the germline V gene are MDHEN and SYDVKM. The CDR3 extends over 15 amino acids. V lost 4 bases to trimming and J lost 5 bases, with 15 bases between them. The CDR3 sequence: CASSSPGVGRNTIYF. Written as DNA, the CDR3 is TGTGCCAGCAGTTCCCCTGGGGTTGGGCGAAACACCATATATTTT.

V gene TRBV4-1 combines with J gene TRBJ1-2; D gene unclear. The CDR3 totals 15 residues. Trimming stripped 2 bases from V and 6 bases from J, with 16 bases between. Germline-derived CDR1 and CDR2 are MGHRA and YSYEKL. The CDR3 nucleotides are TGCGCCAGCAGCCAACGAACAGAAGTCTGGAATGGCTACACCTTC. Translating gives CASSQRTEVWNGYTF.

The V call is TRBV25-1, the J call TRBJ2-7; no reliable D call. V lost 3 bases and J 2 bases, leaving 14 bases between the germline ends. Germline lookup yields CDR1 MGHDK and CDR2 SYGVNS. The CDR3 loop spans 15 amino acids. The CDR3: CASSDGYPNAYEQYF. The CDR3 DNA is TGTGCCAGCAGTGATGGCTACCCGAACGCCTACGAGCAGTACTTC.

The V and J genes are TRBV28 and TRBJ1-2; TRBD1 matches at 10 bases. Germline CDR1 is MDHEN and CDR2 is SYDVKM. CDR3 length: 13 amino acids. The trim removed 4 bases at V and 7 bases at J, leaving 3 bases unmatched. The CDR3 is CASSSGQGFGYTF. As DNA, the CDR3 is TGTGCCAGCAGTTCGGGACAGGGGTTTGGCTACACCTTC.

Ten or more counts support this clonotype. The chain employs TRBV9 and TRBJ2-3, with 11 bases identical to TRBD2. The CDR3 runs to 16 residues. CDR1 is SGDLS and CDR2 is YYNGEE in the germline V gene. The V and J ends lost 0 bases and 2 bases, in that order; junction bases with no gene match: 2. CDR3 amino acids: CASSVALAGDTDTQYF. CDR3 DNA: TGTGCCAGCAGCGTAGCACTAGCGGGAGACACAGATACGCAGTATTTT. The full variable domain, completed using reference TRBV9 and TRBJ2-3, is DSGVTQTPKHLITATGQRVTLRCSPRSGDLSVYWYQQSLDQGLQFLIQYYNGEERAKGNILERFSAQQFPDLHSELNLSSLELGDSALYFCASSVALAGDTDTQYFGPGTRLTVL.

The gene calls are TRBV19 and TRBJ1-1; 7 nucleotides line up with TRBD1. The CDR3 length is 15 residues. CDR1 and CDR2 (germline): LNHDA, SQIVND (reference sequence). With V trimmed by 3 bases and J by 3 bases, 7 bases remained unmatched. CDR3 bases: TGTGCCAGTAGTATCAGAAGGGGGCATGACACTGAAGCTTTCTTT. Translation: CASSIRRGHDTEAFF.

This clonotype was detected many times. The rearrangement joins TRBV30 to TRBJ1-2, with 9 nucleotides matching TRBD1. Germline-derived CDR1 and CDR2 are GTSNPN and SVGIG (reference sequence). After removal of 0 bases from V and 4 bases from J, the junction contained 3 bases not matched to a gene. The CDR3 is 14 amino acids. CDR3 sequence (DNA): TGTGCCTGGAGTGTACTGACAGGGGGCTATGGCTACACCTTC. Translated, it gives CAWSVLTGGYGYTF.

This clonotype has at least ten counts. V gene TRBV19 combines with J gene TRBJ2-3; D remains ambiguous. V gave up 5 bases and J gave up 0 bases, with 12 bases separating them. The CDR3 is made up of 15 amino acids. In germline, CDR1 is LNHDA, CDR2 SQIVND (reference sequence). The CDR3 DNA is TGTGCCAGTAGTGATGCGGAGTGGAGCACAGATACGCAGTATTTT. It is translated as CASSDAEWSTDTQYF.

There are many counts of this clonotype. This rearrangement joins TRBV28 to TRBJ1-1; a weak D match, TRBD1 (6 bases). The length of the CDR3 is 15 residues. Germline V gene data show CDR1 as MDHEN and CDR2 as SYDVKM. V lost 4 bases to trimming and J lost 1 base, with 13 bases between them. The CDR3 sequence: CASSSTGWGNTEAFF. In DNA, the CDR3 is TGTGCCAGCAGTTCTACAGGGTGGGGGAACACTGAAGCTTTCTTT.

This clonotype was observed many times. The V call is TRBV20-1, the J call TRBJ1-5; TRBD1 is a possible D gene (5 bases). Trimming took off 6 bases at V and 0 bases at J, with 9 bases between the two ends. The CDR3 is 13 residues long. Germline-derived CDR1 and CDR2 are DFQATT and SNEGSKA (reference sequence). The CDR3 DNA sequence: TGCAGTGCGGGGGAGGGTAGCAATCAGCCCCAGCATTTT. Amino acids: CSAGEGSNQPQHF.

Many counts were recorded for this clonotype. V and J are TRBV20-1 and TRBJ1-2, with 9 bases lining up with TRBD1. V shed 6 bases, J shed 5 bases, and the junction held 4 bases outside the gene matches. This CDR3 has 12 amino acids. Germline CDR1 and CDR2: DFQATT and SNEGSKA (reference sequence). The CDR3 DNA is TGCAGTGCCAGGGACAGGGCTTATGGCTACACCTTC. Translated, it gives CSARDRAYGYTF.

This clonotype was picked up many times. This CDR3 reads CASSPRLDGEQFF. The CDR3 DNA sequence: TGTGCCAGCAGCCCCCGACTAGACGGTGAGCAGTTCTTC. The chain links TRBV9 to TRBJ2-1; D possibly corresponds to TRBD2 (6 bases). Germline V gives CDR1 SGDLS, CDR2 YYNGEE. The CDR3 is 13 residues long. V was pared by 4 bases and J by 9 bases, with 14 bases between. Full variable domain (missing parts from reference TRBV9 and TRBJ2-1): DSGVTQTPKHLITATGQRVTLRCSPRSGDLSVYWYQQSLDQGLQFLIQYYNGEERAKGNILERFSAQQFPDLHSELNLSSLELGDSALYFCASSPRLDGEQFFGPGTRLTVL.

This clonotype appeared a few times. A much larger clone differs from this one at a single base, so this may be a read error. The rearrangement uses TRBV19 and TRBJ2-1; D may match TRBD1 or TRBD2 (5 bases each). Per the germline V gene, CDR1 is LNHDA and CDR2 is SQIVND (reference sequence). This CDR3 has 14 residues. The CDR3 DNA follows: TGTGCCAGTAGTAAGAGGGCCCCGGACAATAAGCAGTTCTTC. Translated: CASSKRAPDNKQFF.

The sample holds many counts of this clonotype. The genes are TRBV27 and TRBJ2-2; TRBD2 matches at 7 bases. The length of the CDR3 is 18 residues. Germline V gene sequence: CDR1 MNHEY, CDR2 SMNVEV (reference sequence). With V trimmed by 5 bases and J by 3 bases, 15 bases remained unmatched. CDR3 nucleotides: TGTGCCAGCAGTGCCAACCCCCTTGATGGACTAGACACCGGGGAGCTGTTTTTT. Its protein is CASSANPLDGLDTGELFF.

This clonotype was detected only a few times. The rearrangement uses TRBV30 and TRBJ1-1, with D hard to call. There are 14 residues in the CDR3. Germline lookup yields CDR1 GTSNPN and CDR2 SVGIG (reference sequence). V dropped 3 bases and J dropped 1 base, with 12 bases sitting between them. CDR3 residues: CAWSARRENTEAFF. The CDR3, as DNA: TGTGCCTGGAGCGCCCGGAGGGAGAACACTGAAGCTTTCTTT.

This clonotype came up a few times. The chain employs TRBV19 and TRBJ2-7; TRBD1 matches at 8 bases. Germline V CDR1 and CDR2: LNHDA, SQIVND (reference sequence). J gave up 4 bases and V 6 bases, and 5 bases lay outside the gene matches. This CDR3 spans 13 amino acids. CDR3 in amino acids: CASRDRDIYEQYF. The CDR3 DNA reads as TGTGCCAGTAGGGACAGGGACATATACGAGCAGTACTTC. The variable domain in full, completed from reference TRBV19 and TRBJ2-7, reads DGGITQSPKYLFRKEGQNVTLSCEQNLNHDAMYWYRQDPGQGLRLIYYSQIVNDFQKGDIAEGYSVSREKKESFPLTVTSAQKNPTAFYLCASRDRDIYEQYFGPGTRLTVT.

The table lists this clonotype with many counts. This chain joins TRBV12-3 or TRBV12-4 and TRBJ2-1; D uncertain. This CDR3 region has 13 residues. Trimming took 5 bases from V and 6 from J, leaving 11 bases between them. As DNA, the CDR3 is TGTGCCAGCAGTCCGCCCCCCCTCAATGAGCAGTTCTTC. This codes for CASSPPPLNEQFF.

This clonotype was counted at least ten times. The J gene is TRBJ1-5, the V gene TRBV2; TRBD1 might be the D (5 bases). This CDR3 contains 15 residues. Germline CDR1 reads SNHLY; CDR2 reads FYNNEI. The germline V and J ends were trimmed by 4 bases and 3 bases, with 13 bases remaining between them. CDR3 amino acids: CASSAQQAFNQPQHF. CDR3 nucleotides: TGTGCCAGCAGTGCCCAACAGGCATTCAATCAGCCCCAGCATTTT.

The CDR3 bases are TGTGCCAGCAGTGATACCCAGACTAGCGGGAGACTTTGGGGAGAGACCCAGTACTTC. The encoded protein is CASSDTQTSGRLWGETQYF. The V and J genes are TRBV25-1 and TRBJ2-5; 12 bases map to TRBD2. CDR1 is MGHDK and CDR2 is SYGVNS in the germline V gene. V dropped 3 bases and J dropped 4; count of bases not matched to a gene: 15. The CDR3 sequence is 19 residues long.